Presented here are 15 T cell receptor beta chains from one specimen sequenced in a study of beta chain features in type 1 diabetes. Every isolated RNA sample was fully reverse transcribed, so sequencing captured expressed TCRB transcripts. Only in-frame clones appear in the TCRdb table, and some are missing; sequencing was by immunoSEQ multiplex PCR. The table has 350,000 to 450,000 clones, roughly 16% seen once. The sequencing sample was made of naive CD4+ T cells from blood. The receptors were sampled from a woman under 30 in good health.

This clone has a handful of counts. The chain recombines TRBV7-2 with TRBJ2-3; perhaps TRBD2 as D (7 bases). The V and J ends lost 2 bases and 8 bases respectively, with 14 bases between them. This CDR3 region has 14 residues. CDR1 is SGHTA and CDR2 is FQGNSA in the germline V gene. The CDR3 reads CASSLNMAGATQYF. CDR3 bases: TGTGCCAGCAGCTTAAATATGGCGGGGGCTACGCAGTATTTT.

In its sample, this clone was seen a few times. The chain combines TRBV19 with TRBJ2-1; tentatively, D is TRBD1 (6 bases). Germline CDR1 and CDR2: LNHDA and SQIVND (reference sequence). The CDR3 loop spans 14 amino acids. The germline V and J ends were trimmed by 2 bases and 4 bases, with 9 bases remaining between them. DNA of the CDR3: TGTGCCAGTAGTATATCGGACAGATACAATGAGCAGTTCTTC. Its protein is CASSISDRYNEQFF.

V usage is TRBV18 and J usage is TRBJ1-1, with TRBD1 matching over 11 bases. The CDR3 runs to 15 residues. V shed 8 bases, J shed 5 bases, and the junction held 10 bases outside the gene matches. CDR1 and CDR2 from the germline V gene are KGHSH and LQKENI. CDR3 DNA sequence: TGTGCCAGCCGGACAGGGGGCAAGGGTTGGACTGAAGCTTTCTTT. This codes for CASRTGGKGWTEAFF.

V is TRBV7-8 and J is TRBJ2-5, with TRBD2 as a possible D gene (5 bases). The CDR3 runs 14 residues. Trimming left V 6 bases short and J 5 bases short, with 16 bases between. CDR1 and CDR2 from the germline V gene are SGHVS and FQNEAQ. The CDR3 here is CASRRKDFLETQYF. In DNA, the CDR3 is TGTGCCAGCAGGAGGAAGGACTTTTTGGAGACCCAGTACTTC.

This clone occurred a few times. V and J are TRBV7-9 and TRBJ1-1; 11 bases line up with TRBD1. CDR1 and CDR2 from the germline V gene are SEHNR and FQNEAQ (reference sequence). V shed 5 bases and J 2 bases; nucleotides not matched to a gene: 4. The CDR3 runs 15 residues. Here the CDR3 DNA reads TGTGCCAGCAGCGGACAGGGGGCTTCAAACACTGAAGCTTTCTTT. Translated, it gives CASSGQGASNTEAFF.

This clone was detected only a few times. The chain couples TRBV5-8 to TRBJ2-1; D unclear. The CDR3 is 13 residues long. CDR1 is SGHTS, CDR2 YDEGEE, per germline. The V gene lost 0 bases and the J gene lost 5 bases, with 6 bases spanning the gap. CDR3 bases: TGTGCCAGCAGCTTGGTACTCGACAATGAGCAGTTCTTC. Its translation is CASSLVLDNEQFF.

This clone came up a few times. This sequence joins TRBV12-5 and TRBJ2-5; 7 nucleotides align to TRBD2. Germline lookup yields CDR1 LGHNT and CDR2 FRNRAP. The V gene end was trimmed by 8 bases and the J gene end by 5 bases; junction bases not matched to a gene: 8. The length of the CDR3 is 13 residues. The CDR3, as DNA: TGTGCTAGTCGCGGGAGACTGGTGGAGACCCAGTACTTC. It yields the protein CASRGRLVETQYF.

This clone was counted between two and nine times. The chain carries TRBV10-3 and TRBJ2-5; 7 nucleotides match TRBD2. After removal of 8 bases from V and 2 bases from J, the junction contained 8 bases not matched to a gene. The CDR3 runs 14 residues. In germline, CDR1 is ENHRY, CDR2 SYGVKD. CDR3 region: CAISASGKQETQYF. Written as DNA, the CDR3 is TGTGCCATCTCGGCTAGCGGAAAGCAAGAGACCCAGTACTTC.

This clone came up a few times. DNA for the CDR3: TGTGCCAGCAGCTCAGCATCATACGAGCAGTACTTC. This gives the protein CASSSASYEQYF. This chain joins TRBV7-9 and TRBJ2-7; D unresolved. Germline CDR1 and CDR2: SEHNR and FQNEAQ (reference sequence). The length of the CDR3 is 12 residues. The ends were cut back, 4 bases at V and 4 bases at J, with 8 bases in the middle.

The genes are TRBV19 and TRBJ1-1; possibly TRBD1 for D (6 bases). This CDR3 contains 15 residues. The germline V and J ends were trimmed by 3 bases and 0 bases, with 11 bases remaining between them. Germline assignment: CDR1 LNHDA and CDR2 SQIVND (reference sequence). CDR3 loop: CASSMDQGLNTEAFF. CDR3 bases: TGTGCCAGTAGTATGGATCAGGGGCTGAACACTGAAGCTTTCTTT.

The J gene is TRBJ1-5, the V gene TRBV18; D not certain. Germline CDR1 and CDR2: KGHSH and LQKENI. Trimming pared 5 bases from V and 9 bases from J, leaving 14 bases between. The CDR3 consists of 13 residues. The CDR3 coding sequence is TGTGCCAGCTCAGGGAGCTCGGAGGGGCCCCAGCATTTT. Its translation: CASSGSSEGPQHF.

The chain combines TRBV7-2 with TRBJ2-3, with D possibly matching TRBD2 (6 bases). V was trimmed by 5 bases and J by 6 bases, leaving 12 bases between them. CDR1 is SGHTA and CDR2 is FQGNSA in the germline V gene. The CDR3 is 13 amino acids. DNA of the CDR3: TGTGCCAGCAGCGAGTGGAGGGACGATACGCAGTATTTT. The encoded protein is CASSEWRDDTQYF.

This chain joins TRBV7-9 and TRBJ1-4; no reliable D call. The CDR3 is 14 amino acids. V dropped 6 bases and J dropped 4 bases, with 12 bases sitting between them. Germline V gene lookup returns CDR1 SEHNR and CDR2 FQNEAQ (reference sequence). CDR3 sequence reads: CASRSGGFNEKLFF. The CDR3 nucleotides are TGTGCCAGCAGGTCAGGAGGCTTTAATGAAAAACTGTTTTTT.

This chain uses TRBV7-2 with TRBJ2-5, with D perhaps matching TRBD1 (5 bases). Germline CDR1 SGHTA, CDR2 FQGNSA. This CDR3 is 12 amino acids long. V lost 3 bases and J lost 5, with 7 bases in between. CDR3 residues: CASSFRAETQYF. The CDR3 region has the DNA TGTGCCAGCAGCTTCAGGGCGGAGACCCAGTACTTC.

This clone was detected only a few times. The chain joins TRBV28 to TRBJ2-7, with 7 bases matching TRBD1. With 6 bases clipped from V and 0 bases from J, the junction kept 8 bases outside the gene matches. This CDR3 spans 15 amino acids. Germline values: CDR1 MDHEN, CDR2 SYDVKM. The CDR3 DNA follows: TGTGCCAGCAGCTTAGGGACAGAGAACTCCTACGAGCAGTACTTC. As protein: CASSLGTENSYEQYF. Combining the CDR3 with reference TRBV28 and TRBJ2-7 gives the whole variable domain DVKVTQSSRYLVKRTGEKVFLECVQDMDHENMFWYRQDPGLGLRLIYFSYDVKMKEKGDIPEGYSVSREKKERFSLILESASTNQTSMYLCASSLGTENSYEQYFGPGTRLTVT.